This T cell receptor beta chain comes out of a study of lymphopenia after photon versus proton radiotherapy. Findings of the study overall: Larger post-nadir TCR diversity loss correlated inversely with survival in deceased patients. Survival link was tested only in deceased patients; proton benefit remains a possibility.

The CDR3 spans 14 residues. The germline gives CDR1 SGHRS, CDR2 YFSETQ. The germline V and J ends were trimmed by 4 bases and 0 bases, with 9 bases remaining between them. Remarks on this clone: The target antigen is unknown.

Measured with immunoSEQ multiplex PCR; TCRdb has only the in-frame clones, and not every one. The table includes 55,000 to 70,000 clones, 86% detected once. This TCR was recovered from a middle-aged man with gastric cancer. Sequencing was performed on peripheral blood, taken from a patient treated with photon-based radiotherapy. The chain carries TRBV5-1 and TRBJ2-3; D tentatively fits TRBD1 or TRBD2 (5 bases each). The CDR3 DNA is TGCGCCAGCAGCCTCCGGGACAGCACAGATACGCAGTATTTT. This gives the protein CASSLRDSTDTQYF.